This T cell receptor (beta chain) was documented in a study of blood T cells in healthy people across ages. The CDR3 spans 15 residues. Germline V gene lookup returns CDR1 LGHNA and CDR2 YSLEER. A J-beta primer mix and a sample-barcoded 5' primer were used in a second PCR of roughly 7 to 12 cycles. Every single cDNA molecule received a tag from a template-switch adaptor with 12 random nucleotides. TCRdb re-called the 5' RACE reads with MiXCR, one entry per CDR3 protein. In the table there are about 930,000 distinct CDR3 sequences, around 29% of which are singletons. With regard to this clonotype: One junction end does not reproduce the germline sequence, and a read error may be involved.

The data also belong to a second study, concerning T cells of mothers and their children. That work contributes: All donors were healthy and Caucasian; they were a few mothers and their six children.

The sequenced sample was blood. This clonotype originated in a woman in her thirties or forties in good health. This chain connects TRBV4-3 to TRBJ1-1; tentatively, D is TRBD1 (5 bases). In DNA, the CDR3 is TGCGCCAGCAGCAAAGAGATAGGGGTGAACACTGAAGCTTTCTTT. This codes for CASSKEIGVNTEAFF.